This T cell receptor beta chain was obtained from a study of T-cell memory formation after mild COVID-19 (dated by TCRdb to the early 2020s). Regarding the research as a whole: Most TCR sequence clusters were specific to one of the two donors. Longitudinal TCRalpha and TCRbeta repertoire sequencing tracked T-cell clones expanding and contracting after mild COVID-19 in a couple of donors. Two young, previously healthy adult volunteers made up the cohort, one male and one female.

From the cysteine up to the phenylalanine, the CDR3 has a length of 14 residues. Only CDR3 DNA remains: 42 bases, in frame from the first base. The germline V gene yields SGHVS for CDR1 and FNYEAQ for CDR2. Clipping removes 4 bases from V and 8 bases from J, with 7 as the unmatched junction base count. Sequencing instrument: Illumina NovaSeq 6000. TCRalpha and TCRbeta cDNA libraries were constructed by 5'RACE with constant-segment primers, with sample barcodes and unique molecular identifiers being introduced. RNA was extracted from every sample with Trizol reagent. Amplification of the libraries took two PCR steps, and the second step added a second sample barcode plus Illumina TruSeq adapters. The libraries were sequenced on an Illumina NovaSeq using 2 x 150 bp paired-end reads. Concerning the study's data processing: With migec v1.2.7, reads were demultiplexed and then collapsed into UMI-guided consensus sequences. Using mixcr v2.1.11, the UMI consensuses were aligned to TRA and TRB V and J templates and assembled into clonotypes. Clonotypes were classified as expanded or contracted when called significant by both edgeR and NoisET, with noise models trained on biological replicates. For edgeR calls, the thresholds were a false discovery rate-adjusted p below 0.01 and a log2 fold-change of 1. PCA with hierarchical clustering of max-normalized trajectories of the 1000 most abundant clonotypes was used as exploratory dynamics analysis. Each responding clone was given a CD4 or CD8 phenotype based on the CD4+ and CD8+ repertoires, which had been sequenced separately. TCRdb cleaned the public reads at Q25 with fastp, built clones with MiXCR and kept in-frame beta chains. All rows with the same CDR3 protein become a single entry with the most common DNA and genes. In this record, the V and J calls reflect TCRdb's handling and not the investigators' own analysis. Within this sample are approximately 260,000 distinct CDR3 sequences, with 16% of them counted one time only. Around 23% of the sample comes from the top ten.

About this clonotype itself: Which antigen it targets is not known. Base qualities are missing; no much larger clone stands one base away.

Broader findings and caveats from the paper: Contracting CD4+ clones turned up mainly in the CM and EM memory subsets, whereas EMRA was where CD8+ clones were enriched. SARS-CoV-2 specificity was not confirmed for the second-wave clones peaking on day 37. Only a couple of mild cases were covered in the study, and larger cohorts including severe cases with pre-infection samples were considered necessary. Some responding clones were detected in pre-infection memory, suggesting pre-existing cross-reactive memory T cells joined the SARS-CoV-2 response. Clones that contracted from day 15 to 85 showed balanced CD4/CD8 phenotypes, whereas a second wave of clones that expanded from day 15 to 37 leaned towards CD4+.

Ficoll-Paque density gradient centrifugation was used to isolate PBMCs. This receptor was identified in a man aged 18 to 29 who had mild COVID-19 (a few samples of this study predate the infection). The sample titles of this study are shuffled in the database, so cell type and time point are left out; the donor was told from shared clones. Sequencing input: PBMCs or a T cell subset sorted from them (not recorded which). Rearrangement joined TRBV7-6 to TRBJ2-1; 8 middle bases align to TRBD2. The nucleotide sequence is TGTGCCAGCAGCTCCGGGACTAGTCGACATGAGCAGTTCTTC. It is translated as CASSSGTSRHEQFF.